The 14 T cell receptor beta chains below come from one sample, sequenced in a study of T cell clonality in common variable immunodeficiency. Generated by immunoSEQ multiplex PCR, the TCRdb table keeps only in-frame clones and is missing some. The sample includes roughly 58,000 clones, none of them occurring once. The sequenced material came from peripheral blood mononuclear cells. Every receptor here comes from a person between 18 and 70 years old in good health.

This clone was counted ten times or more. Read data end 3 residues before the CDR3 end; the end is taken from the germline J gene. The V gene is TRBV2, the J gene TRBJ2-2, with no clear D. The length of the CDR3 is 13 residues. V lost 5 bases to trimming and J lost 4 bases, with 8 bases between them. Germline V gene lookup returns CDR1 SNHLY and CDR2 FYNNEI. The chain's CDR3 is CASSYLGTGELFF. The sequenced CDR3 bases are TGTGCCAGCAGTTACCTAGGCACCGGGGAG.

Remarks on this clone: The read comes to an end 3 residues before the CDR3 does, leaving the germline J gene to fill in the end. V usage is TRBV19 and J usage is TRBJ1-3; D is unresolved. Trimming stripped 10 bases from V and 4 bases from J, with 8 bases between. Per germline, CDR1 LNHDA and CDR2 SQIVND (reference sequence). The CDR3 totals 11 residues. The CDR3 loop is CATLTGNTIYF. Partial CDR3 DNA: TGTGCCACCTTGACAGGAAACACC. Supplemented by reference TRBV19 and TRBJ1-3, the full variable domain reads DGGITQSPKYLFRKEGQNVTLSCEQNLNHDAMYWYRQDPGQGLRLIYYSQIVNDFQKGDIAEGYSVSREKKESFPLTVTSAQKNPTAFYLCATLTGNTIYFGEGSWLTVV.

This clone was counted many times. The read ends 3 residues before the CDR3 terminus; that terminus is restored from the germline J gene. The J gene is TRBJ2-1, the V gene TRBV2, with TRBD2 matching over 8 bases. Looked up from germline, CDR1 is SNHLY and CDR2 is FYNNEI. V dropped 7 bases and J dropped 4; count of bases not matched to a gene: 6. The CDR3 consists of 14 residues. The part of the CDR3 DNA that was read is TGTGCCAGCAAGGTGATAGCGGGATACAATGAG. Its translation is CASKVIAGYNE. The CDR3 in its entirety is CASKVIAGYNEQFF.

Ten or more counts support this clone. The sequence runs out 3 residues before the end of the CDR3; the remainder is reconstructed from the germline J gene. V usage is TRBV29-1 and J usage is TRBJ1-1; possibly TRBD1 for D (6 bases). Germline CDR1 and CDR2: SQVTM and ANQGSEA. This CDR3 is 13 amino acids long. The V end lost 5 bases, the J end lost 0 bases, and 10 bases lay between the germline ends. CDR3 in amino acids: CSVLNRVNTEAFF. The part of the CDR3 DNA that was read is TGCAGCGTTTTGAACAGGGTGAACACTGAA. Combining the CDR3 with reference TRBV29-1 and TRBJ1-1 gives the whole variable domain SAVISQKPSRDICQRGTSLTIQCQVDSQVTMMFWYRQQPGQSLTLIATANQGSEATYESGFVIDKFPISRPNLTFSTLTVSNMSPEDSSIYLCSVLNRVNTEAFFGQGTRLTVV.

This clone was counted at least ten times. The CDR3: CSASFPGVDTQYF. Incomplete CDR3 DNA: TGCAGTGCTAGTTTTCCGGGGGTGGATACG. The chain uses TRBV20-1 and TRBJ2-3; D possibly corresponds to TRBD2 (6 bases). The read ends 3 residues shy of where the CDR3 ends; the end is completed using the germline J gene. V lost 3 bases, J lost 6 bases, and 13 bases lay in between. Germline CDR1 reads DFQATT; CDR2 reads SNEGSKA (reference sequence). The CDR3 consists of 13 residues.

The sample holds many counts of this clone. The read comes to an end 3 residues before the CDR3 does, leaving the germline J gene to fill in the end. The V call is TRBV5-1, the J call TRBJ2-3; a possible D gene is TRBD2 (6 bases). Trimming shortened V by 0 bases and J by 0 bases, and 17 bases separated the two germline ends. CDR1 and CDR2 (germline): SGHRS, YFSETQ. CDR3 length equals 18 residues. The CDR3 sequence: CASSLGDWGKTSTDTQYF. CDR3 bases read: TGCGCCAGCAGCTTGGGGGACTGGGGTAAAACTAGCACAGATACG.

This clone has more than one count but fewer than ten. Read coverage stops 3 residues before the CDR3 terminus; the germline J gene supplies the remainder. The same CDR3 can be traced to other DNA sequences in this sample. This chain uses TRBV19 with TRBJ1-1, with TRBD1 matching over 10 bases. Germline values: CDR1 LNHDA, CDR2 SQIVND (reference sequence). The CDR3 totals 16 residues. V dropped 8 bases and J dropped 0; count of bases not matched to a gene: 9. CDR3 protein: CASQTGTGVMNTEAFF. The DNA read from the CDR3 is TGTGCCAGTCAGACCGGGACAGGGGTCATGAACACTGAA.

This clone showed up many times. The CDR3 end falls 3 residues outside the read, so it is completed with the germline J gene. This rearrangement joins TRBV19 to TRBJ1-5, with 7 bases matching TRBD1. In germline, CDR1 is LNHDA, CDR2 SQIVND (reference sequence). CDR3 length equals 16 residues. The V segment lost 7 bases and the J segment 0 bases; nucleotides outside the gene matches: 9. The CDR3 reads CASTPQGVYSNQPQHF. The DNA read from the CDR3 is TGTGCCAGTACCCCGCAGGGGGTATATAGCAATCAGCCC. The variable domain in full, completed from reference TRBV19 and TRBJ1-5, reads DGGITQSPKYLFRKEGQNVTLSCEQNLNHDAMYWYRQDPGQGLRLIYYSQIVNDFQKGDIAEGYSVSREKKESFPLTVTSAQKNPTAFYLCASTPQGVYSNQPQHFGDGTRLSIL.

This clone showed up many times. The part of the CDR3 DNA that was read is TGTGCCTGGAGCGGACAGGGAGGGGAAAACACTGAA. Its protein product is CAWSGQGGENTE. The complete CDR3 protein is CAWSGQGGENTEAFF. V and J are TRBV30 and TRBJ1-1, with 8 bases that match TRBD1. The read comes to an end 3 residues before the CDR3 does, leaving the germline J gene to fill in the end. This CDR3 is built from 15 residues. Trimming at V came to 3 bases and at J to 2 bases, leaving 8 bases not matched to a gene. Germline V CDR1 and CDR2: GTSNPN, SVGIG (reference sequence). Filled out from reference TRBV30 and TRBJ1-1, the complete variable domain reads SQTIHQWPATLVQPVGSPLSLECTVEGTSNPNLYWYRQAAGRGLQLLFYSVGIGQISSEVPQNLSASRPQDRQFILSSKKLLLSDSGFYLCAWSGQGGENTEAFFGQGTRLTVV.

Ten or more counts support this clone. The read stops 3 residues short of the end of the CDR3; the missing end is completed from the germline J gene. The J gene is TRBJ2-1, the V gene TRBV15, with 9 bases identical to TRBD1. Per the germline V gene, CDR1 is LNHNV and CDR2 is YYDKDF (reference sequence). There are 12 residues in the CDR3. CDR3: CVRGQGNNEQFF. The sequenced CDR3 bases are TGTGTTCGGGGACAGGGTAATAATGAG.

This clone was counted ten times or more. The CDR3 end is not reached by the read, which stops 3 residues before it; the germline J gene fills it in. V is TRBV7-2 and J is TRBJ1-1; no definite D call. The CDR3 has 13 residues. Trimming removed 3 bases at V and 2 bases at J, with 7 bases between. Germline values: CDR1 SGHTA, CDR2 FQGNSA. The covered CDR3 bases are TGTGCCAGCAGCTTCGGCGGAAACACTGAA. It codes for CASSFGGNTE. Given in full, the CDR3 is CASSFGGNTEAFF.

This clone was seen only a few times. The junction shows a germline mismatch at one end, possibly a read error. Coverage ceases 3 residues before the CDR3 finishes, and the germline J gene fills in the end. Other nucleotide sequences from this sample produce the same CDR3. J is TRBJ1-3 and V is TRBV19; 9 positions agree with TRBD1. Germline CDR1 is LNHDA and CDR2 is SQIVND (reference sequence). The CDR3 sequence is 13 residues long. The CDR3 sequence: CASSEGQGNTIYF. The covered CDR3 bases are TGTGCCAGTAGTGAAGGACAGGGGAACACA.

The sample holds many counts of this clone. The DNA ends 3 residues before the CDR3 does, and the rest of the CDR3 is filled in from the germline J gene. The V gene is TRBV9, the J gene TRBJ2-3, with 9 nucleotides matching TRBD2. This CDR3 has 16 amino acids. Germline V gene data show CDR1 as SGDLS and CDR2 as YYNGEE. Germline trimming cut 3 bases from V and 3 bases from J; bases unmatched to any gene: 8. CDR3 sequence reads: CASSARDSGGTDTQYF. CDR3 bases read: TGTGCCAGCAGCGCTCGGGATAGCGGGGGTACAGATACG.

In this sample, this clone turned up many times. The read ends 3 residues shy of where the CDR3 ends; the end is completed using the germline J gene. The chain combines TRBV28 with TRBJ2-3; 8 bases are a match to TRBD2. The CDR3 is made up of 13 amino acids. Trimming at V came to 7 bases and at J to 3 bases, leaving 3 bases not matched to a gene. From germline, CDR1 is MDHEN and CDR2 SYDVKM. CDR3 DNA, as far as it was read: TGTGCCAGCAAGAGCGGGGGTACAGATACG. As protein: CASKSGGTDT. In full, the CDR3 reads CASKSGGTDTQYF.